This T cell receptor beta chain was recovered during a study of blood T cell repertoires in COVID-19. Study information: The origin of the acute and convalescent COVID-19 samples was the United States, Italy and Spain. The analysed material was cDNA or gDNA that came from T cells, B-cell-depleted T cells, or PBMCs.

Authors' analysis steps: For nucleated cells, counts were estimated from reference gene primer amplification. Libraries were prepared by immunoSEQ multiplex PCR; TCRdb keeps only in-frame clonotypes and omits some of them. From that table come the V and J calls and clone size; the DNA was used to work out D and trimming. The sample lists 150,000 or so clones, around 89% occurring once. What was sequenced was peripheral blood. The sequence was obtained from a woman aged 40 to 49 with acute or convalescent COVID-19.

CDR3: CATSSYNEQYF. CDR3 nucleotides: TGTGCCACCAGCAGTTACAACGAGCAGTACTTC. The chain has TRBV15 and TRBJ2-7; no clear D gene. CDR1 is LNHNV and CDR2 is YYDKDF in the germline V gene (reference sequence). CDR3 size: 11 residues. V dropped 3 bases and J dropped 5 bases, with 5 bases sitting between them.